These T cell receptor beta chains were read from a single sample in a study of radiation and T cells in renal cell carcinoma. The repertoire was sequenced with immunoSEQ multiplex PCR; TCRdb's copy has only in-frame clones and lacks some. Of 7,000 to 9,500 clones listed, roughly 50% were seen once; the top ten hold approximately 21%. The input for sequencing was tumor tissue, taken from a patient whose treatment included radiotherapy and nephrectomy. Receptor source: a man aged 55 to 70 with renal cell carcinoma. CDR3s include the opening cysteine and the closing phenylalanine or tryptophan. A D gene is named only where the DNA matches it firmly. Size is stated for part of the rows, as once, few or many counts, or as a class when the clone is expanded.

V gene: TRBV9; clone size: medium-sized; J gene: TRBJ1-3; D gene: -; CDR3 protein: CASSVTPSGNTIYF; CDR3 DNA: TGTGCCAGCAGCGTCACCCCCTCTGGAAACACCATATATTTT
V gene: TRBV5-6; clone size: -; J gene: TRBJ1-2; D gene: TRBD1; CDR3 protein: CASSPLTGNYGYTF; CDR3 DNA: TGTGCCAGCAGCCCGTTGACAGGGAACTATGGCTACACCTTC
V gene: TRBV5-4; clone size: -; J gene: TRBJ2-1; D gene: -; CDR3 protein: CASSLALAPSYNEQFF; CDR3 DNA: TGTGCCAGCAGCTTGGCCCTAGCGCCCTCCTACAATGAGCAGTTCTTC
V gene: TRBV28; clone size: -; J gene: TRBJ2-1; D gene: -; CDR3 protein: CASSSPAAGGYNEQFF; CDR3 DNA: TGTGCCAGCTCCTCCCCGGCGGCAGGCGGTTACAATGAGCAGTTCTTC
V gene: TRBV28; clone size: -; J gene: TRBJ2-7; D gene: TRBD1; CDR3 protein: CASSLESGQSYEQYF; CDR3 DNA: TGTGCCAGCAGTTTAGAATCGGGACAGAGCTACGAGCAGTACTTC
V gene: TRBV4-1; clone size: few; J gene: TRBJ2-7; D gene: TRBD1; CDR3 protein: CASSQDGTGTGYEQYF; CDR3 DNA: TGCGCCAGCAGCCAAGATGGGACCGGGACAGGGTACGAGCAGTACTTC
V gene: TRBV15; clone size: -; J gene: TRBJ1-4; D gene: -; CDR3 protein: CATSLSAATNEKLFF; CDR3 DNA: TGTGCCACCAGCCTATCTGCTGCAACTAATGAAAAACTGTTTTTT
V gene: TRBV19; clone size: hyperexpanded; J gene: TRBJ1-1; D gene: -; CDR3 protein: CASSGTGGNTEAFF; CDR3 DNA: TGTGCCAGTAGTGGGACTGGGGGCAACACTGAAGCTTTCTTT
V gene: TRBV28; clone size: -; J gene: TRBJ1-2; D gene: TRBD1; CDR3 protein: CASSFESGQYLQGGYTF; CDR3 DNA: TGTGCCAGCAGCTTCGAATCGGGACAGTACCTTCAGGGTGGCTACACCTTC
V gene: TRBV5-1; clone size: -; J gene: TRBJ1-1; D gene: -; CDR3 protein: CASSPGRGPMNTEAFF; CDR3 DNA: TGCGCCAGCAGCCCGGGGAGGGGCCCGATGAACACTGAAGCTTTCTTT
V gene: TRBV11-3; clone size: -; J gene: TRBJ2-7; D gene: -; CDR3 protein: CASSLFSASEYEQYF; CDR3 DNA: TGTGCCAGCAGCTTATTTAGCGCTAGCGAGTACGAGCAGTACTTC
V gene: TRBV28; clone size: -; J gene: TRBJ1-3; D gene: -; CDR3 protein: CASGALSGSKGNTIYF; CDR3 DNA: TGTGCCAGCGGGGCATTGTCAGGGTCGAAGGGAAACACCATATATTTT
V gene: TRBV15; clone size: -; J gene: TRBJ2-5; D gene: -; CDR3 protein: CATSRDWRGVDQETQYF; CDR3 DNA: TGTGCCACCAGCAGAGATTGGAGAGGGGTCGACCAAGAGACCCAGTACTTC
V gene: TRBV4-1; clone size: -; J gene: TRBJ2-1; D gene: TRBD2; CDR3 protein: CASSQTPAGDFYNEQFF; CDR3 DNA: TGCGCCAGCAGCCAAACCCCAGCGGGAGACTTTTACAATGAGCAGTTCTTC
V gene: TRBV7-9; clone size: -; J gene: TRBJ1-2; D gene: TRBD1; CDR3 protein: CASPLALQGDYGYTF; CDR3 DNA: TGTGCCAGCCCCCTTGCCCTACAGGGGGACTATGGCTACACCTTC
V gene: TRBV5-1; clone size: -; J gene: TRBJ2-7; D gene: TRBD2; CDR3 protein: CASSGRKVAGGPRTYEQYF; CDR3 DNA: TGCGCCAGCAGCGGGCGGAAGGTAGCGGGAGGTCCTCGGACCTACGAGCAGTACTTC
V gene: TRBV6-5; clone size: -; J gene: TRBJ2-3; D gene: -; CDR3 protein: CASSSRGFTDTQYF; CDR3 DNA: TGTGCCAGCAGCTCCCGGGGGTTCACAGATACGCAGTATTTT
V gene: TRBV10-2; clone size: few; J gene: TRBJ1-5; D gene: TRBD1; CDR3 protein: CASSESGQGRQPQHF; CDR3 DNA: TGCGCCAGCAGTGAGTCGGGACAGGGACGGCAGCCCCAGCATTTT
V gene: TRBV4-1; clone size: medium-sized; J gene: TRBJ1-5; D gene: TRBD1; CDR3 protein: CASSARQGGNQPQHF; CDR3 DNA: TGCGCCAGCAGCGCCCGACAGGGCGGTAATCAGCCCCAGCATTTT
V gene: TRBV7-2; clone size: -; J gene: TRBJ1-5; D gene: TRBD1; CDR3 protein: CASSLSQGFDQPQHF; CDR3 DNA: TGTGCCAGCAGCTTATCACAGGGGTTCGACCAGCCCCAGCATTTT
V gene: TRBV28; clone size: -; J gene: TRBJ1-2; D gene: -; CDR3 protein: CASSFQGIGNYGYTF; CDR3 DNA: TGTGCCAGCAGTTTCCAGGGGATTGGGAACTATGGCTACACCTTC
V gene: TRBV5-1; clone size: few; J gene: TRBJ2-7; D gene: TRBD1; CDR3 protein: CASRGRTGNSYEQYF; CDR3 DNA: TGCGCCAGCCGTGGACGGACAGGGAACTCCTACGAGCAGTACTTC
V gene: TRBV28; clone size: once; J gene: TRBJ2-7; D gene: TRBD1; CDR3 protein: CASSWTGTGASYEQYF; CDR3 DNA: TGTGCCAGCAGTTGGACCGGGACAGGAGCCTCCTACGAGCAGTACTTC
V gene: TRBV4-3; clone size: -; J gene: TRBJ1-2; D gene: -; CDR3 protein: CASSQGFAGYGYTF; CDR3 DNA: TGCGCCAGCAGCCAAGGGTTCGCTGGCTATGGCTACACCTTC
V gene: TRBV18; clone size: -; J gene: TRBJ1-5; D gene: -; CDR3 protein: CASSPRADSNQPQHF; CDR3 DNA: TGTGCCAGCTCACCACGGGCTGATAGCAATCAGCCCCAGCATTTT
V gene: TRBV28; clone size: -; J gene: TRBJ1-4; D gene: -; CDR3 protein: CASSLGGGLGEKLFF; CDR3 DNA: TGTGCCAGCAGTTTAGGGGGAGGTTTGGGTGAAAAACTGTTTTTT
V gene: TRBV28; clone size: medium-sized; J gene: TRBJ1-2; D gene: -; CDR3 protein: CASSLSRLDSSYGYTF; CDR3 DNA: TGTGCCAGCAGTTTATCCCGCCTGGACAGTAGCTATGGCTACACCTTC
V gene: TRBV18; clone size: -; J gene: TRBJ2-7; D gene: TRBD1; CDR3 protein: CASSPGQGGSYEQYF; CDR3 DNA: TGTGCCAGCTCACCGGGACAGGGAGGGTCCTACGAGCAGTACTTC
V gene: TRBV5-1; clone size: -; J gene: TRBJ1-4; D gene: -; CDR3 protein: CASSSQTNEKLFF; CDR3 DNA: TGCGCCAGCAGCAGCCAAACTAATGAAAAACTGTTTTTT
V gene: TRBV7-8; clone size: -; J gene: TRBJ2-6; D gene: -; CDR3 protein: CASSASGTGANVLTF; CDR3 DNA: TGTGCCAGCAGCGCGTCAGGAACCGGGGCCAACGTCCTGACTTTC
V gene: TRBV14; clone size: few; J gene: TRBJ2-1; D gene: TRBD1; CDR3 protein: CASSLDRGRYNEQFF; CDR3 DNA: TGTGCCAGCAGCCTGGACAGGGGAAGATACAATGAGCAGTTCTTC
V gene: TRBV11-2; clone size: -; J gene: TRBJ1-1; D gene: -; CDR3 protein: CASSFDVNTEAFF; CDR3 DNA: TGTGCCAGCAGCTTCGACGTGAACACTGAAGCTTTCTTT
V gene: TRBV28; clone size: few; J gene: TRBJ2-5; D gene: -; CDR3 protein: CASSPSEPQETQYF; CDR3 DNA: TGTGCCAGCAGCCCCTCGGAACCCCAAGAGACCCAGTACTTC
V gene: TRBV6-1; clone size: few; J gene: TRBJ2-2; D gene: -; CDR3 protein: CASSEGENGELFF; CDR3 DNA: TGTGCCAGCAGTGAAGGGGAAAACGGGGAGCTGTTTTTT
V gene: TRBV19; clone size: -; J gene: TRBJ2-1; D gene: -; CDR3 protein: CASSMDRDGNEQFF; CDR3 DNA: TGTGCCAGTAGTATGGACCGAGATGGCAATGAGCAGTTCTTC
V gene: TRBV7-8; clone size: few; J gene: TRBJ1-5; D gene: -; CDR3 protein: CASSSGRYSNQPQHF; CDR3 DNA: TGTGCCAGCAGTTCCGGACGGTATAGCAATCAGCCCCAGCATTTT
V gene: TRBV6-1; clone size: -; J gene: TRBJ2-7; D gene: TRBD2; CDR3 protein: CASSDWGLAAYEQYF; CDR3 DNA: TGTGCCAGCAGTGATTGGGGACTAGCGGCGTACGAGCAGTACTTC
V gene: TRBV5-4; clone size: -; J gene: TRBJ2-7; D gene: -; CDR3 protein: CASSYGRRIGEQYF; CDR3 DNA: TGTGCCAGCAGCTACGGACGAAGAATCGGCGAGCAGTACTTC
V gene: TRBV28; clone size: large; J gene: TRBJ2-5; D gene: -; CDR3 protein: CASSTGTYETQYF; CDR3 DNA: TGTGCCAGCAGCACAGGGACCTATGAGACCCAGTACTTC
V gene: TRBV19; clone size: few; J gene: TRBJ1-1; D gene: -; CDR3 protein: CASFGGVAEAFF; CDR3 DNA: TGTGCCAGTTTTGGGGGGGTGGCTGAAGCTTTCTTT